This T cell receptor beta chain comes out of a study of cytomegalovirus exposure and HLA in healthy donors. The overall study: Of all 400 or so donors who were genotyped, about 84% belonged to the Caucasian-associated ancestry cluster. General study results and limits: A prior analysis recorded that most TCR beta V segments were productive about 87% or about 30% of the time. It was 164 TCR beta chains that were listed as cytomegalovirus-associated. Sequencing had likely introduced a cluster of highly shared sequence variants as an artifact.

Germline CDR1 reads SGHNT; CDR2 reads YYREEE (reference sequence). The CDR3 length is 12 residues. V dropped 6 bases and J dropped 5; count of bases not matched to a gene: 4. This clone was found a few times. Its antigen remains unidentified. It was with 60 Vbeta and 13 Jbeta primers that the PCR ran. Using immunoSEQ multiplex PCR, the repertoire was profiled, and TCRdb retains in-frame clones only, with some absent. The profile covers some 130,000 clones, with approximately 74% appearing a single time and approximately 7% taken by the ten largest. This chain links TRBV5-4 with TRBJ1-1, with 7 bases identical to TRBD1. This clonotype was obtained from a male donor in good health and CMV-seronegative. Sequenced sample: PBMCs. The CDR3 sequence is CASNLQGTEAFF. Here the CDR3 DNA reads TGTGCCAGCAACCTACAGGGGACTGAAGCTTTCTTT.